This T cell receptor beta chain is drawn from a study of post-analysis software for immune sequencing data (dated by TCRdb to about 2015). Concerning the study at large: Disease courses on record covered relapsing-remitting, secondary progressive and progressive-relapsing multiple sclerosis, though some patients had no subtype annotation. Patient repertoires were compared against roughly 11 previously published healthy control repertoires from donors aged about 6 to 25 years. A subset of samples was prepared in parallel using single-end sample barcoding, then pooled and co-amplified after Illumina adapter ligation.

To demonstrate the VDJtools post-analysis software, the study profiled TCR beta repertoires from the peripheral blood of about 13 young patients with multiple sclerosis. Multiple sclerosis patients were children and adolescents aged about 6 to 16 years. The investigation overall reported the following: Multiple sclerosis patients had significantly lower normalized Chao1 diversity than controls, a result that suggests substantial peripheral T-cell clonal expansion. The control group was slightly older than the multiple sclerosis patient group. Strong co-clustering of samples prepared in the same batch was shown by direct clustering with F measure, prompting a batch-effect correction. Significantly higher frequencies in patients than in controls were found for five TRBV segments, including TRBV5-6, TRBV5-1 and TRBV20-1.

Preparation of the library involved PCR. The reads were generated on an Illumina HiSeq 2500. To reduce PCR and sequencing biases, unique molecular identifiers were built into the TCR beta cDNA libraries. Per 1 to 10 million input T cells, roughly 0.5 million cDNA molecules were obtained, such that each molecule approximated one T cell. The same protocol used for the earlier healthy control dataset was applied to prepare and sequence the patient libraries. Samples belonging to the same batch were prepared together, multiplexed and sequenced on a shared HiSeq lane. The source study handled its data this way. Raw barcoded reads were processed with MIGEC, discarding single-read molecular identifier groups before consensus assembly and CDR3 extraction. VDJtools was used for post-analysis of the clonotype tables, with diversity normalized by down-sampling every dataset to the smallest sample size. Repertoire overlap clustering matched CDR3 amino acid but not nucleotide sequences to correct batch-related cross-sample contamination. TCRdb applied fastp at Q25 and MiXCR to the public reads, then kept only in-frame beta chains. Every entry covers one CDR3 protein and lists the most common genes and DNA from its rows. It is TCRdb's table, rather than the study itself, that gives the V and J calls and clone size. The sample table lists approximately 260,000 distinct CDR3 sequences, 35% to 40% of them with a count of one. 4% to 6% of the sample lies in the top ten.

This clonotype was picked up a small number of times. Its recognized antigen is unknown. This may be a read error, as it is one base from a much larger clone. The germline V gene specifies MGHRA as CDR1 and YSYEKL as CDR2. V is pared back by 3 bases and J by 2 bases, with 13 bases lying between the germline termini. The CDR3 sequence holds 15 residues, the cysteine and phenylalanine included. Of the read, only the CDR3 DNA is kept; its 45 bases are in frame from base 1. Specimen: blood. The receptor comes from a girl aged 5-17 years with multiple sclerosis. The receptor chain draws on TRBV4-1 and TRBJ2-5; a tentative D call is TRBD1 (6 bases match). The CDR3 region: CASSQGAGEQETQYF. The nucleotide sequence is TGCGCCAGCAGCCAGGGGGCAGGGGAACAAGAGACCCAGTACTTC.